The clone carrying this T cell receptor beta chain occurred many times. Its antigen is not identified. The entry originates in a study of human T cells and chemical hapten exposure. Study-wide background: Upper inner arm skin measuring around 2 cm by around 2 cm received 2% DPC for sensitization. Each patient's scalp received weekly diphenylcyclopropenone throughout the approximately 23-week study. Study observations and caveats: Sensitizing to DPC left TCRs with a frequency above 1 in 1000 unaltered.

Germline V lookup: CDR1 SGHDN, CDR2 FVKESK. This CDR3 region has 17 residues. Germline trimming cut 1 base from V and 1 base from J; bases unmatched to any gene: 6. Individual cDNA molecules each carried unique molecular identifiers attached by the library. In TCRdb, the RACE reads were re-called with MiXCR into one record per CDR3 protein. Altogether more than 250,000 distinct CDR3 sequences are present, about 8.6% being singletons, with the ten largest covering around 2.5%. The time point here: pre-sensitization, week 0. As to treatment: therapeutic diphenylcyclopropenone sensitization with weekly scalp DPC.

The TCR comes from a middle-aged woman with alopecia areata. Some clones in this sample may be carry-over from other donors' samples. The genes are TRBV14 and TRBJ2-2; 7 bases map to TRBD2. The starting material was whole blood, obtained in connection with sensitization to the hapten diphenylcyclopropenone (DPC). The CDR3 nucleotides read TGTGCCAGCAGCCAAGTGGGCGGGAGCCTGAACACCGGGGAGCTGTTTTTT. This sequence encodes CASSQVGGSLNTGELFF. The variable domain in full, with the rest retrieved from reference TRBV14 and TRBJ2-2, is EAGVTQFPSHSVIEKGQTVTLRCDPISGHDNLYWYRRVMGKEIKFLLHFVKESKQDESGMPNNRFLAERTGGTYSTLKVQPAELEDSGVYFCASSQVGGSLNTGELFFGEGSRLTVL.